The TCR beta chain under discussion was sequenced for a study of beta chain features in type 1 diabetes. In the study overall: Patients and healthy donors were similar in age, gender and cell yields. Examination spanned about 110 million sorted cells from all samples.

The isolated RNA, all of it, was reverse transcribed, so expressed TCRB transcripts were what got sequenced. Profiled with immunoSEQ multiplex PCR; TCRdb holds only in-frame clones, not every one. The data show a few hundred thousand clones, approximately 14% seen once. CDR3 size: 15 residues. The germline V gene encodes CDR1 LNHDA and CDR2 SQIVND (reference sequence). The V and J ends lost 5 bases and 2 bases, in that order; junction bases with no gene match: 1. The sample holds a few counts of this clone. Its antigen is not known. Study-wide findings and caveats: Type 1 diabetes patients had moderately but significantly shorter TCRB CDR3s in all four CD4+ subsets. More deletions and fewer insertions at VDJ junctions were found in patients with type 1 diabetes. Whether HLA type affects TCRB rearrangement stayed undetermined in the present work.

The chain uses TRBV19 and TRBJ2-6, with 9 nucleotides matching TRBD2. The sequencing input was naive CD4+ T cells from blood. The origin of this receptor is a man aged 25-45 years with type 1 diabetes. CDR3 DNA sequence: TGTGCCAGTAGTGCGGGAGGGGCTGGGGCCAACGTCCTGACTTTC. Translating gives CASSAGGAGANVLTF.